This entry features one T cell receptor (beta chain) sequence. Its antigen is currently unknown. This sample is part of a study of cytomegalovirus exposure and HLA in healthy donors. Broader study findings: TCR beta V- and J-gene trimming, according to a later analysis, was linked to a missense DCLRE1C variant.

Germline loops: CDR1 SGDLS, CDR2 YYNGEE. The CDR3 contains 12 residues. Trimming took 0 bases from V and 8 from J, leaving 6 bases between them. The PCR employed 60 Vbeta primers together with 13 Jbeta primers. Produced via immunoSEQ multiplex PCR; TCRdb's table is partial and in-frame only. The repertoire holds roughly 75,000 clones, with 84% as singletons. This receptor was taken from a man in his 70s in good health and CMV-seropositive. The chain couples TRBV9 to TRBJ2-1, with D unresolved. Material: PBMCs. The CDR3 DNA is TGTGCCAGCAGCGTAGGAGCCGATGAGCAGTTCTTC. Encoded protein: CASSVGADEQFF. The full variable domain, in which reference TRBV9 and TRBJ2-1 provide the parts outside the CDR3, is DSGVTQTPKHLITATGQRVTLRCSPRSGDLSVYWYQQSLDQGLQFLIQYYNGEERAKGNILERFSAQQFPDLHSELNLSSLELGDSALYFCASSVGADEQFFGPGTRLTVL.